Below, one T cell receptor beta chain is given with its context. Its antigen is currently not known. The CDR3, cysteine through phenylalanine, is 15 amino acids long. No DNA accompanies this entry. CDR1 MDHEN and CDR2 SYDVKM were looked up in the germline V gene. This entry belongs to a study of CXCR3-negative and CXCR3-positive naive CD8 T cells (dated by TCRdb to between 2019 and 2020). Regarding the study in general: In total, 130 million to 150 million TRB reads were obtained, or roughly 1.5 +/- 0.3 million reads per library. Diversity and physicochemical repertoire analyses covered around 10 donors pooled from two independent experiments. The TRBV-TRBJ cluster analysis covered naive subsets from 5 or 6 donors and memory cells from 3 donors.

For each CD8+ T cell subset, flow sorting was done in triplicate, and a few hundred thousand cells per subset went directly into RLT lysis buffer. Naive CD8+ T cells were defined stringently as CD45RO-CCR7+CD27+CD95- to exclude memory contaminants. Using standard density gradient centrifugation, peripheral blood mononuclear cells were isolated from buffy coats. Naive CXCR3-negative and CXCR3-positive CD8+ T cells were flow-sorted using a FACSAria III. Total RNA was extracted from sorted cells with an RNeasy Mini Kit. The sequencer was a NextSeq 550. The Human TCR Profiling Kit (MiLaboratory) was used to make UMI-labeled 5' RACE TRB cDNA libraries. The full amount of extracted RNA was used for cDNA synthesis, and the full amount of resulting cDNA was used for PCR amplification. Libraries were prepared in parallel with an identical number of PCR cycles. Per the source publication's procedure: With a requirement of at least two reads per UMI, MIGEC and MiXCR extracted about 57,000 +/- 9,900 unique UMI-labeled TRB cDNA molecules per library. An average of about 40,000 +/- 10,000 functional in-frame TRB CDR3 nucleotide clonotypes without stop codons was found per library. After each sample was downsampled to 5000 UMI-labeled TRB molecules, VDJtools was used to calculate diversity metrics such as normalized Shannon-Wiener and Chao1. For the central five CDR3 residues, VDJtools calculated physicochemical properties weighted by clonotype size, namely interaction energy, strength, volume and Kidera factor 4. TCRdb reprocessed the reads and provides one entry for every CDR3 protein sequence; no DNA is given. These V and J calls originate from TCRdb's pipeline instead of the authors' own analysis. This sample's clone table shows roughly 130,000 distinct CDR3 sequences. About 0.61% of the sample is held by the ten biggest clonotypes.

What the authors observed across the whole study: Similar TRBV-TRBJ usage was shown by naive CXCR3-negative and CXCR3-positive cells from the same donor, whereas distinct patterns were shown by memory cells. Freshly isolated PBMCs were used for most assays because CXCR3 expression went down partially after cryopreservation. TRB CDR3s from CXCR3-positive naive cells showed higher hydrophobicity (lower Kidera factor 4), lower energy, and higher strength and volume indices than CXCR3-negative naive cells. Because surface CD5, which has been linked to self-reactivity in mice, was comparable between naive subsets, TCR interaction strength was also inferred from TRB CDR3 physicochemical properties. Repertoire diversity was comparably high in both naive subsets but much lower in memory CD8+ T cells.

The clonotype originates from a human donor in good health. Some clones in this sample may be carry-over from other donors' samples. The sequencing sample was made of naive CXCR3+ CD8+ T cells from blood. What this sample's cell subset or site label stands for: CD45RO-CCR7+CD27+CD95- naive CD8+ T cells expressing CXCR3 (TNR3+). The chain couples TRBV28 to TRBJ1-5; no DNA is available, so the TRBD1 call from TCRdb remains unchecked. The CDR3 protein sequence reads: CASSKGQSLNHPQHF.